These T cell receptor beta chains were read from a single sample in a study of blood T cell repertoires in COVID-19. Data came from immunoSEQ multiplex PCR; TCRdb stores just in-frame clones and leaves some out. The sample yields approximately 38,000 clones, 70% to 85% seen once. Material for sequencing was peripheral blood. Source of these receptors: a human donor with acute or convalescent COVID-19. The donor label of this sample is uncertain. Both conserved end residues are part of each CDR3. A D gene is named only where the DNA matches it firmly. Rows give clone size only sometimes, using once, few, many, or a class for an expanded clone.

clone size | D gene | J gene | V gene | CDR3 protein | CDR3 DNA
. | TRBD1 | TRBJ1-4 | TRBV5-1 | CASSSAGGGWEKLFF | TGCGCCAGCAGCTCCGCAGGGGGTGGATGGGAAAAACTGTTTTTT
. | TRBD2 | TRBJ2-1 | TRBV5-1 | CASSLAAGGSYNEQFF | TGCGCCAGCAGCTTGGCCGCGGGGGGCTCCTACAATGAGCAGTTCTTC
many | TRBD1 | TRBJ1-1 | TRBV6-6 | CASSFRTGNTEAFF | TGTGCCAGCAGTTTCCGGACAGGGAACACTGAAGCTTTCTTT
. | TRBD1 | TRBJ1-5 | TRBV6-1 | CASSGTGGIGNQPQHF | TGTGCCAGCAGTGGGACAGGGGGCATAGGGAATCAGCCCCAGCATTTT
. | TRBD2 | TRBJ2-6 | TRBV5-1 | CASSSGGTGANVLTF | TGCGCCAGCAGCTCCGGGGGGACCGGGGCCAACGTCCTGACTTTC
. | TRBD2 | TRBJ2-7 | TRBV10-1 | CASRTGTSGTYVSYEQYF | TGCGCCAGCAGAACCGGGACTAGCGGGACATACGTCTCCTACGAGCAGTACTTC
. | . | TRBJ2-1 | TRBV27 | CAIALGAGAREQFF | TGTGCCATCGCCTTGGGGGCGGGGGCGAGAGAGCAGTTCTTC
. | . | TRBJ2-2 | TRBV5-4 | CASSFFGNTGELFF | TGTGCCAGCAGCTTTTTCGGGAACACCGGGGAGCTGTTTTTT
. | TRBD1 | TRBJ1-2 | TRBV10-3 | CAISAPGGSYGYTF | TGTGCCATCAGTGCCCCAGGGGGGAGCTATGGCTACACCTTC
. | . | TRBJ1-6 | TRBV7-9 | CASSLEQYNSPLHF | TGTGCCAGCAGCTTAGAACAGTATAATTCACCCCTCCACTTT
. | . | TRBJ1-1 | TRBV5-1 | CASSADGQNTEAFF | TGCGCCAGCAGCGCGGACGGACAGAACACTGAAGCTTTCTTT
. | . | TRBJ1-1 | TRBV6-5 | CASSSRTAPDTEAFF | TGTGCCAGCAGTTCGCGGACAGCCCCGGACACTGAAGCTTTCTTT
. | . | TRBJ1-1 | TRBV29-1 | CSAGWGYTEAFF | TGCAGCGCTGGGTGGGGCTACACTGAAGCTTTCTTT
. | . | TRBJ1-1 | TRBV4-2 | CASSPRQANTEAFF | TGTGCCAGCAGCCCCAGACAGGCTAACACTGAAGCTTTCTTT
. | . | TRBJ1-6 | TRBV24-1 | CATGARNRNSPLHF | TGTGCCACCGGGGCACGAAACCGAAATTCACCCCTCCACTTT
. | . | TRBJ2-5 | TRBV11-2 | CASSSLHTLREQETQYF | TGTGCCAGCAGCTCTCTACACACCTTGAGGGAACAAGAGACCCAGTACTTC
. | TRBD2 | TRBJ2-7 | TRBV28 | CASSLRRGAYEQYF | TGTGCCAGCAGTTTACGTCGGGGGGCCTACGAGCAGTACTTC
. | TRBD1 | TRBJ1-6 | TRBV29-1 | CSARDRENSPLHF | TGCAGCGCGCGGGACAGGGAAAATTCACCCCTCCACTTT
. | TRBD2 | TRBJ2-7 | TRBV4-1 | CASSQGGTSGGSSYEQYF | TGCGCCAGCAGCCAAGGTGGGACTAGCGGGGGAAGCTCCTACGAGCAGTACTTC
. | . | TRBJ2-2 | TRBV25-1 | CASSGRGGNTGELFF | TGTGCCAGCAGTGGTCGGGGAGGAAACACCGGGGAGCTGTTTTTT
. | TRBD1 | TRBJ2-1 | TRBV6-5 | CASSYSQGARNEQFF | TGTGCCAGCAGTTACTCCCAGGGGGCTCGCAATGAGCAGTTCTTC
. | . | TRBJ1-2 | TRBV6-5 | CASRNPGANYGYTF | TGTGCCAGCAGAAACCCCGGGGCTAACTATGGCTACACCTTC
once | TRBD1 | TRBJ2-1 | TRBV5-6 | CASSPPGGLDSYNEQFF | TGTGCCAGCAGCCCACCAGGGGGTTTAGACTCGTACAATGAGCAGTTCTTC
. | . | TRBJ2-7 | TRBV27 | CASSLSGRTYEQYF | TGTGCCAGCAGTTTATCGGGGCGTACCTACGAGCAGTACTTC
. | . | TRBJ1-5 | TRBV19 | CASSIDRATINQPQHF | TGTGCCAGTAGTATAGATCGGGCGACTATCAATCAGCCCCAGCATTTT
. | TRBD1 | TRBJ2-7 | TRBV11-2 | CASSRGDRSYEQYF | TGTGCCAGCAGCCGCGGGGACAGGAGCTACGAGCAGTACTTC
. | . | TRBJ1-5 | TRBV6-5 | CASSPRGGSNQPQHF | TGTGCCAGCAGCCCCAGGGGTGGGAGCAATCAGCCCCAGCATTTT
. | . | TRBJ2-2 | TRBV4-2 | CASSHPSTGTISGELFF | TGTGCCAGCAGCCATCCATCAACCGGGACAATATCCGGGGAGCTGTTTTTT
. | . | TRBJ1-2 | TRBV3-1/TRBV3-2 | CASSQEGGINYGYTF | TGTGCCAGCAGCCAAGAGGGGGGAATAAACTATGGCTACACCTTC
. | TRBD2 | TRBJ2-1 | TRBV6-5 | CASSQTSGRWFF | TGTGCCAGCAGCCAGACTAGCGGGAGATGGTTCTTC
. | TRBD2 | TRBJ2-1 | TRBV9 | CASSLGGKYNEQFF | TGTGCCAGCAGCCTGGGGGGGAAGTACAATGAGCAGTTCTTC
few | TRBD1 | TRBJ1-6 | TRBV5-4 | CASSLRQGVNSPLHF | TGTGCCAGCAGCTTGAGACAGGGGGTAAATTCACCCCTCCACTTT
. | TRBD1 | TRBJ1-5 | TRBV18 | CASSLGTDSNQPQHF | TGTGCCAGCTCACTAGGGACAGATAGCAATCAGCCCCAGCATTTT
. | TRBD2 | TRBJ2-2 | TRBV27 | CASRVLSGRELFF | TGTGCCAGCAGGGTCCTTAGCGGGAGGGAGCTGTTTTTT
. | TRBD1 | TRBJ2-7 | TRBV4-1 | CASSEGQGDEQYF | TGCGCCAGCAGCGAGGGACAGGGCGACGAGCAGTACTTC
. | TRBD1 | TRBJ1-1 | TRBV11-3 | CASSSTGSTEAFF | TGTGCCAGCAGCTCGACAGGGTCCACTGAAGCTTTCTTT
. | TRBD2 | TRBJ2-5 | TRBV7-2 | CASSLGLAGGQETQYF | TGTGCCAGCAGCTTAGGACTAGCGGGGGGCCAAGAGACCCAGTACTTC
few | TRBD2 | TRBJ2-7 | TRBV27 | CASRKLLAGDAYEQYF | TGTGCCAGCAGGAAACTATTAGCGGGGGATGCCTACGAGCAGTACTTC
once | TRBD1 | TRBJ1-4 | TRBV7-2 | CASSLGRQGNIEKLFF | TGTGCCAGCAGCTTAGGCAGACAGGGAAATATTGAAAAACTGTTTTTT
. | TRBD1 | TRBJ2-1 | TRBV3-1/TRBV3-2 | CASSQARTGGMNEQFF | TGTGCCAGCAGCCAAGCCCGGACAGGGGGCATGAATGAGCAGTTCTTC
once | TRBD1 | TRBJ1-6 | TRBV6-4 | CASSDDRANSPLHF | TGTGCCAGCAGTGACGACAGGGCGAATTCACCCCTCCACTTT
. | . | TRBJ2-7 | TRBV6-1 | CASSDLGRTSYEQYF | TGTGCCAGCAGTGATTTGGGGCGCACCTCCTACGAGCAGTACTTC
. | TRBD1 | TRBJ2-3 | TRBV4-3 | CASSPGTATDTQYF | TGCGCCAGCAGCCCTGGGACAGCCACAGATACGCAGTATTTT
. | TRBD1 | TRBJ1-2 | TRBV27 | CASSPRTGINYGYTF | TGTGCCAGCAGTCCCCGGACAGGGATAAACTATGGCTACACCTTC
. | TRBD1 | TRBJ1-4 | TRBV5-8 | CASGAGGLYEKLFF | TGTGCCAGCGGCGCAGGGGGACTGTATGAAAAACTGTTTTTT
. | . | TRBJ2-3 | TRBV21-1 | CATAPSAGTGTDTQYF | TGTGCCACCGCCCCCTCGGCGGGGACAGGGACAGATACGCAGTATTTT
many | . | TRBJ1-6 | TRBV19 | CASSISPAGSPLHF | TGTGCCAGTAGTATTAGCCCGGCGGGCTCACCCCTCCACTTT
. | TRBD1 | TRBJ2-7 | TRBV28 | CASSIQPGQGAREQYF | TGTGCCAGCAGTATACAACCGGGACAGGGGGCCCGAGAGCAGTACTTC
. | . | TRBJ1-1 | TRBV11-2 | CASSSYRDTEAFF | TGTGCCAGCAGCTCCTACAGGGACACTGAAGCTTTCTTT
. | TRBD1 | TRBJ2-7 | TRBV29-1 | CSVVVRDSAYEQYF | TGCAGCGTTGTAGTCCGGGACAGTGCCTACGAGCAGTACTTC
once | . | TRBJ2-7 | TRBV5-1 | CASSLAQNAYEQYF | TGCGCCAGCAGCTTGGCCCAGAACGCCTACGAGCAGTACTTC
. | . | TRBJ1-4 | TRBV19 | CASSIDWRENEKLFF | TGTGCCAGTAGTATAGATTGGCGGGAGAATGAAAAACTGTTTTTT
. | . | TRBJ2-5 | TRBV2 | CASGRGGSETQYF | TGTGCCAGCGGTAGGGGGGGGTCAGAGACCCAGTACTTC
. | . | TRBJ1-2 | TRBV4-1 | CASSPTGFGHIHGYTF | TGCGCCAGCAGTCCTACCGGCTTTGGACATATTCATGGCTACACCTTC
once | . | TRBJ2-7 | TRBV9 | CASSVQPGYEQYF | TGTGCCAGCAGCGTACAACCGGGCTACGAGCAGTACTTC